This is a list of T cell receptor beta chains from one sample in a study of cytomegalovirus exposure and HLA in healthy donors. Method: immunoSEQ multiplex PCR; TCRdb's copy keeps in-frame clones and lacks some. Of roughly 170,000 clones in the sample, approximately 84% were seen once. Input material: PBMCs. The receptor source for this set is a woman aged 18-35 years in good health and CMV-seropositive. Each CDR3 is given with its conserved first and last residue.

CDR3 protein	V gene	J gene
CASSQERGGEIAGEAFF	TRBV14	TRBJ1-1
CASSPPSGGAGETQYF	TRBV5-1	TRBJ2-5
CASRTSGRGEQFF	TRBV2	TRBJ2-1
CASSRQGGTEAFF	TRBV5-1	TRBJ1-1
CASSLKGAVGELFF	TRBV7-2	TRBJ2-2
CASSERGGEQYF	TRBV6-5	TRBJ2-7
CASSPSGTGAFIGYTF	TRBV19	TRBJ1-2
CASSIQSTDTQYF	TRBV19	TRBJ2-3
CASSLVASTDTQYF	TRBV7-3	TRBJ2-3
CASSVTGVQETQYF	TRBV9	TRBJ2-5